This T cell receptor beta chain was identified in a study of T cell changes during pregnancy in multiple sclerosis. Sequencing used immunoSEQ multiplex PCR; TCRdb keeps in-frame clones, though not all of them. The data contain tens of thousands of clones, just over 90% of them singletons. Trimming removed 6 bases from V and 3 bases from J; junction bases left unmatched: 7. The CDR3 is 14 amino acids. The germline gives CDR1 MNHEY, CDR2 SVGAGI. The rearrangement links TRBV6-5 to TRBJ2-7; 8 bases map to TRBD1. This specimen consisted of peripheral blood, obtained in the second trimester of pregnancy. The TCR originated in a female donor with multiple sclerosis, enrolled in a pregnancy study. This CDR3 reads CASSTGTGIYEQYF. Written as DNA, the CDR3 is TGTGCCAGCAGCACCGGGACAGGCATCTACGAGCAGTACTTC.